These T cell receptor beta chains were read from a single sample in a study of blood T cell repertoires in COVID-19. The repertoire was sequenced with immunoSEQ multiplex PCR; TCRdb's copy has only in-frame clones and lacks some. The sample lists 75,000 to 100,000 clones; about 81% were seen once. Input material: peripheral blood. Receptor source: a man between 65 and 85 years old with acute or convalescent COVID-19. Both conserved end residues are part of each CDR3. D genes are given only for firm matches. Clone size appears in some rows only: once, few, many, or a class for an expanded clone.

v_call: TRBV3-1/TRBV3-2; d_call: NA; j_call: TRBJ1-3; clone_size: NA; cdr3_nt: TGTGCCAGCAGCAAGACAGTCGGGTCAAGAAACACCATATATTTT; cdr3_aa: CASSKTVGSRNTIYF
v_call: TRBV27; d_call: NA; j_call: TRBJ1-2; clone_size: NA; cdr3_nt: TGTGCCAGCAGTTTCAGGGCAGGGGCACTCTATGGCTACACCTTC; cdr3_aa: CASSFRAGALYGYTF
v_call: TRBV5-1; d_call: TRBD1; j_call: TRBJ2-7; clone_size: NA; cdr3_nt: TGCGCCAGCAGGGGACAGACAGGGGGGGACGAGCAGTACTTC; cdr3_aa: CASRGQTGGDEQYF
v_call: TRBV19; d_call: NA; j_call: TRBJ1-3; clone_size: few; cdr3_nt: TGTGCCAGTAGAACCCTATACAGGACCTCTGGAAACACCATATATTTT; cdr3_aa: CASRTLYRTSGNTIYF
v_call: TRBV28; d_call: NA; j_call: TRBJ1-5; clone_size: NA; cdr3_nt: TGTGCCAGCAGGATGCCGCGAGGAGGTCAGCCCCAGCATTTT; cdr3_aa: CASRMPRGGQPQHF
v_call: TRBV9; d_call: TRBD1; j_call: TRBJ1-2; clone_size: NA; cdr3_nt: TGTGCCAGCAGCGGACAGGGGAGCTATGGCTACACCTTC; cdr3_aa: CASSGQGSYGYTF
v_call: TRBV7-6; d_call: TRBD2; j_call: TRBJ2-5; clone_size: NA; cdr3_nt: TGTGCCAGCAGCGTGGGACGGGAGGGACCGTGGGAGACCCAGTACTTC; cdr3_aa: CASSVGREGPWETQYF
v_call: TRBV28; d_call: NA; j_call: TRBJ1-1; clone_size: once; cdr3_nt: TGTGCCAGCTTGGACAGTCCTGAAGCTTTCTTT; cdr3_aa: CASLDSPEAFF
v_call: TRBV2; d_call: NA; j_call: TRBJ2-7; clone_size: NA; cdr3_nt: TGTGCCAGCAAACCCACTGGTAGAAACTACGAGCAGTACTTC; cdr3_aa: CASKPTGRNYEQYF
v_call: TRBV4-2; d_call: NA; j_call: TRBJ2-1; clone_size: NA; cdr3_nt: TGTGCCAGCAGCCCCGGAGAGGGGGTGCACAATGAGCAGTTCTTC; cdr3_aa: CASSPGEGVHNEQFF
v_call: TRBV4-1; d_call: TRBD1; j_call: TRBJ1-6; clone_size: NA; cdr3_nt: TGCGCCAGCAGCGGCCGGTGGGTGGGACAGCTTAATTCACCCCTCCACTTT; cdr3_aa: CASSGRWVGQLNSPLHF
v_call: TRBV23-1; d_call: TRBD1; j_call: TRBJ2-7; clone_size: NA; cdr3_nt: TGCGCCAGCAGTCTTACAGGACAGGGGGCATTCGAGCAGTACTTC; cdr3_aa: CASSLTGQGAFEQYF
v_call: TRBV9; d_call: TRBD2; j_call: TRBJ2-3; clone_size: NA; cdr3_nt: TGTGCCAGCAGTGTATTCCCGGGACTAGCCCCTCTTTCCACAGATACGCAGTATTTT; cdr3_aa: CASSVFPGLAPLSTDTQYF
v_call: TRBV7-6; d_call: TRBD2; j_call: TRBJ2-7; clone_size: NA; cdr3_nt: TGTGCCAGCAGCTTAAACGGGGGGGCGCAAGCCTACGAGCAGTACTTC; cdr3_aa: CASSLNGGAQAYEQYF
v_call: TRBV7-2; d_call: NA; j_call: TRBJ1-2; clone_size: NA; cdr3_nt: TGTGCCAGCAGCTCCCTAGCAGGGGTTCGCGGCTACACCTTC; cdr3_aa: CASSSLAGVRGYTF
v_call: TRBV5-1; d_call: NA; j_call: TRBJ1-2; clone_size: NA; cdr3_nt: TGCGCCAGCAGGACAGCTAACTATGGCTACACCTTC; cdr3_aa: CASRTANYGYTF
v_call: TRBV6-6; d_call: NA; j_call: TRBJ1-1; clone_size: NA; cdr3_nt: TGTGCCAGCAGTCGCAGGGGAGCGGACACTGAAGCTTTCTTT; cdr3_aa: CASSRRGADTEAFF